Listed here are 25 T cell receptor beta chains from one sample, sequenced in a study of early T cells in non-severe SARS-CoV-2 infection. MiXCR, applied by TCRdb to the 5' RACE reads, yields one record per CDR3 protein. The sample lists 60,000 or so distinct CDR3 sequences, around 12% occurring once. The sample in question was whole blood, obtained at baseline. These receptors were collected from an adult who was a healthcare worker with PCR-confirmed SARS-CoV-2 infection or an uninfected control (not recorded which).

This clonotype showed up just a few times. The chain links TRBV29-1 to TRBJ1-3; D ambiguous. Germline V gene lookup returns CDR1 SQVTM and CDR2 ANQGSEA. The CDR3 covers 12 residues. V was cut by 4 bases and J by 0 bases, with 4 bases left in between. For the CDR3, the DNA is TGCAGCGTTGTCAGCTCTGGAAACACCATATATTTT. It specifies CSVVSSGNTIYF.

At least ten counts were recorded for this clonotype. This chain joins TRBV28 and TRBJ2-7; D is unclear. CDR1 and CDR2 (germline): MDHEN, SYDVKM. Trimming took off 5 bases at V and 4 bases at J, with 6 bases between the two ends. The CDR3 sequence is 11 residues long. The CDR3 nucleotides are TGTGCCAGCAGTCCCGGTTACGAGCAGTACTTC. It codes for CASSPGYEQYF.

This clonotype ranks as medium-sized. V is TRBV20-1 and J is TRBJ1-4, with TRBD1 as a possible D gene (6 bases). CDR3 length: 15 residues. Germline V gives CDR1 DFQATT, CDR2 SNEGSKA (reference sequence). The ends were cut back, 6 bases at V and 8 bases at J, with 22 bases in the middle. The CDR3 region has the DNA TGCAGTGCACCAGGGGACGGCCGGGTCGGAGAAAAACTGTTTTTT. Protein product: CSAPGDGRVGEKLFF.

CDR3 amino acids: CSARDNRADYGYTF. The CDR3 coding sequence is TGCAGTGCTAGAGATAACAGGGCGGACTATGGCTACACCTTC. The V and J genes are TRBV20-1 and TRBJ1-2, with D possibly being TRBD1 (6 bases). V lost 0 bases, J lost 3 bases, and 11 bases lay in between. The CDR3 runs 14 residues. Germline loops: CDR1 DFQATT, CDR2 SNEGSKA (reference sequence).

The chain joins TRBV12-3 or TRBV12-4 to TRBJ2-4, with a weak D call TRBD1 (6 bases). Trimming stripped 7 bases from V and 0 bases from J, with 10 bases between. The CDR3 sequence is 14 residues long. DNA for the CDR3: TGTGCCAGCACCCAGGGGATAGCCAAAAACATTCAGTACTTC. Protein product: CASTQGIAKNIQYF.

The V gene is TRBV29-1, the J gene TRBJ1-2; D is undetermined. The ends were cut back, 8 bases at V and 7 bases at J, with 14 bases in the middle. Germline V gene sequence: CDR1 SQVTM, CDR2 ANQGSEA. The CDR3 runs 11 residues. CDR3 sequence: CSTPDGVGYTF. In DNA, the CDR3 is TGCAGCACACCAGACGGGGTTGGCTACACCTTC.

V gene TRBV28 combines with J gene TRBJ2-3; D remains ambiguous. CDR1 and CDR2 from the germline V gene are MDHEN and SYDVKM. The CDR3 is 15 residues long. V was trimmed by 3 bases and J by 1 base, leaving 11 bases between them. The CDR3 DNA follows: TGTGCCAGCAGTTTGTACCAGATGCGCACAGATACGCAGTATTTT. Its protein is CASSLYQMRTDTQYF.

This clonotype was detected a few times. The rearrangement links TRBV14 to TRBJ1-3, with 8 bases identical to TRBD1. The CDR3 has 18 amino acids. Germline CDR1 SGHDN, CDR2 FVKESK. V was pared by 4 bases and J by 1 base, with 12 bases of the junction left unmatched. DNA of the CDR3: TGTGCCAGCAGCCCCCGGACAGGGTCGGGGTCTTCTGGAAACACCATATATTTT. Translation: CASSPRTGSGSSGNTIYF. Full variable domain (outside the CDR3, taken from reference TRBV14 and TRBJ1-3): EAGVTQFPSHSVIEKGQTVTLRCDPISGHDNLYWYRRVMGKEIKFLLHFVKESKQDESGMPNNRFLAERTGGTYSTLKVQPAELEDSGVYFCASSPRTGSGSSGNTIYFGEGSWLTVV.

This clonotype was detected many times. V is TRBV4-2 and J is TRBJ2-2; 8 bases line up with TRBD2. This CDR3 comprises 15 residues. The J segment lost 4 bases and the V segment lost 4 bases, leaving 5 bases of the junction unmatched. CDR1 and CDR2 (germline): LGHNA, YNFKEQ. As DNA, the CDR3 is TGTGCCAGCAGCCCGGGGGGGGGCCTCACCGGGGAGCTGTTTTTT. Its translation is CASSPGGGLTGELFF.

This clonotype was seen at least ten times. The V call is TRBV11-2, the J call TRBJ2-2; D gene unclear. There are 15 residues in the CDR3. Deletions cut 0 bases from V and 3 bases from J, with 8 bases between. Germline V gene lookup returns CDR1 SGHAT and CDR2 FQNNGV. CDR3 in amino acids: CASSLEEWDTGELFF. The CDR3 nucleotides read TGTGCCAGCAGCTTAGAGGAGTGGGACACCGGGGAGCTGTTTTTT.

This clonotype was observed a handful of times. Without the conserved terminal phenylalanine or tryptophan, this CDR3 likely stems from a read error. The DNA is left out, because the CDR3 cannot be placed on it with certainty; the CDR3 is given as TCRdb lists it. The chain joins TRBV3-1 to TRBJ2-7; the D call of TRBD1 is as the table states it, not checked on the DNA. The CDR3 has 12 residues if both end residues are counted. Germline V gene lookup returns CDR1 LGHDT and CDR2 YNNKEL (reference sequence). CDR3 sequence: CASSTQMGQHTN.

This sequence joins TRBV7-9 and TRBJ2-3; D ambiguous. This CDR3 is built from 13 residues. Germline CDR1 is SEHNR and CDR2 is FQNEAQ (reference sequence). V gave up 5 bases and J gave up 9 bases, with 15 bases separating them. Here the CDR3 DNA reads TGTGCCAGCAGCCCACCTTTCGTTGGGACGCAGTATTTT. This codes for CASSPPFVGTQYF.

This clonotype has at least ten counts. The V call is TRBV24-1, the J call TRBJ1-5, with a weak D call TRBD1 (5 bases). The germline V gene has CDR1 KGHDR and CDR2 SFDVKD. The CDR3 is made up of 16 amino acids. Trimming shortened V by 4 bases and J by 1 base, and 13 bases separated the two germline ends. The DNA of the CDR3 is TGTGCCACCAGTGACCACACTAGGGGAAGCAATCAGCCCCAGCATTTT. It is translated as CATSDHTRGSNQPQHF.

CDR3 DNA: TGTGCCAGCAGCTTACCCCTAGCAAGCGGGGAGCTGTTTTTT. Encoded protein: CASSLPLASGELFF. The rearrangement joins TRBV7-8 to TRBJ2-2, with D perhaps matching TRBD2 (5 bases). V was trimmed by 2 bases and J by 7 bases, leaving 11 bases between them. CDR3 size: 14 residues. Germline CDR1 and CDR2: SGHVS and FQNEAQ.

This clonotype showed up just a few times. The V call is TRBV5-1, the J call TRBJ2-1; D gene uncertain. CDR3 length: 13 amino acids. The V gene's germline CDR1 is SGHRS and CDR2 YFSETQ. The ends were cut back, 5 bases at V and 2 bases at J, with 8 bases in the middle. The DNA for the CDR3 is TGCGCCAGCAGGAGTGACACCTACAATGAGCAGTTCTTC. As protein: CASRSDTYNEQFF.

This clonotype was counted a single time. The rearrangement joins TRBV4-3 to TRBJ2-5, with D maybe TRBD2 (7 bases). Germline CDR1 reads LGHNA; CDR2 reads YSLEER. Trimming removed 0 bases at V and 1 base at J, with 27 bases between. The CDR3 spans 21 residues. In DNA form, the CDR3 reads TGCGCCAGCAGCCAAGACCCTGGTTGGGGGGGGCCCGAAGACTCCCAAGAGACCCAGTACTTC. The encoded protein is CASSQDPGWGGPEDSQETQYF.

The chain couples TRBV28 to TRBJ2-1; no clear D. The CDR3 is 12 amino acids. Germline V CDR1 and CDR2: MDHEN, SYDVKM. V lost 5 bases, J lost 10 bases, and 12 bases lay in between. CDR3 sequence reads: CASSRQYYEQFF. The CDR3 nucleotides read TGTGCCAGCAGTCGCCAATATTACGAGCAGTTCTTC.

This rearrangement joins TRBV12-3 or TRBV12-4 to TRBJ2-6; TRBD1 is a possible D gene (5 bases). V lost 2 bases and J 0 bases, leaving 14 bases between the germline ends. The CDR3 loop spans 18 amino acids. CDR3 region: CASSLRPDSSSGANVLTF. The DNA for the CDR3 is TGTGCCAGCAGTTTAAGGCCAGACAGTAGCTCTGGGGCCAACGTCCTGACTTTC.

The J gene is TRBJ2-3, the V gene TRBV5-6, with D perhaps TRBD2 (6 bases). Looked up from germline, CDR1 is SGHDT and CDR2 is YYEEEE. The CDR3 loop spans 16 amino acids. Trimming pared 1 base from V and 3 bases from J, leaving 15 bases between. The CDR3 reads CASSLQYSGGTDTQYF. DNA for the CDR3: TGTGCCAGCAGCTTGCAGTATAGCGGTGGGACAGATACGCAGTATTTT.

This clonotype has just a few counts. This chain uses TRBV7-8 with TRBJ2-1; D might be TRBD2 (6 bases). CDR1 is SGHVS, CDR2 FQNEAQ, per germline. V gave up 5 bases and J gave up 1 base, with 15 bases separating them. The CDR3 runs to 16 residues. CDR3 bases: TGTGCCAGCAGCCCCCGCCCGGGAGCATCCTACAATGAGCAGTTCTTC. It codes for CASSPRPGASYNEQFF.

This clonotype was seen repeatedly, ten times or more. V and J are TRBV5-5 and TRBJ2-3, with no clear D. V lost 2 bases and J 1 base, leaving 11 bases between the germline ends. Germline loops: CDR1 SGHKS, CDR2 YYEKEE (reference sequence). The length of the CDR3 is 15 residues. This CDR3 reads CASSFFTYGTDTQYF. The CDR3 nucleotides are TGTGCCAGCAGCTTCTTCACCTATGGCACAGATACGCAGTATTTT.

This chain uses TRBV12-3 or TRBV12-4 with TRBJ1-2, with TRBD1 matching over 11 bases. This CDR3 is 15 amino acids long. V dropped 6 bases and J dropped 4; count of bases not matched to a gene: 7. CDR3 coding DNA: TGTGCCAGCAGCAAAGGGACAGGGGGAATCTATGGCTACACCTTC. This encodes CASSKGTGGIYGYTF.

This clonotype was counted between two and nine times. The gene calls are TRBV10-3 and TRBJ1-2; no clear D. Trimming took off 0 bases at V and 8 bases at J, with 7 bases between the two ends. The CDR3 runs 12 residues. Germline CDR1 reads ENHRY; CDR2 reads SYGVKD. The CDR3 DNA reads as TGTGCCATCAGTGAGTCGCAGGTCGGCTACACCTTC. Its translation is CAISESQVGYTF.

This clonotype came up a few times. CDR3 nucleotide sequence: TGTGCCACCAGCAGAGGAGGGATGAACACTGAAGCTTTCTTT. Translated: CATSRGGMNTEAFF. V usage is TRBV15 and J usage is TRBJ1-1; D is ambiguous. V lost 1 base and J lost 0, with 6 bases in between. Germline CDR1 reads LNHNV; CDR2 reads YYDKDF (reference sequence). The CDR3 loop spans 14 amino acids.

The rearrangement joins TRBV12-3 or TRBV12-4 to TRBJ2-3; weak D call: TRBD1 (6 bases). The length of the CDR3 is 14 residues. Trimming cost V 2 bases and J 0 bases, with 6 bases left between them. The CDR3 bases are TGTGCCAGCAGTTTACAGGGGAGCACAGATACGCAGTATTTT. Its protein product is CASSLQGSTDTQYF.